The 14 T cell receptor beta chains in this list originate from one sample, sequenced in a study of blood T cell repertoires in COVID-19. The assay was immunoSEQ multiplex PCR, and TCRdb's table has in-frame clones only and misses some. The repertoire holds about 90,000 clones, 60% to 80% seen once, with approximately 15% in the top ten. Sequenced input: peripheral blood. The origin of the receptors is a woman older than 75 with acute or convalescent COVID-19.

Note on this clone: This may stem from a read error, because a much larger clone lies one nucleotide away. The same CDR3 arises from other DNA sequences in this sample as well. The chain links TRBV19 to TRBJ1-1; possibly TRBD1 for D (5 bases). The germline CDR1 and CDR2 sequences are LNHDA and SQIVND (reference sequence). Trimming removed 5 bases from V and 6 bases from J, with 13 bases in between. This CDR3 region has 13 residues. The CDR3 region is CASSPDKGAEAFF. The CDR3 region has the DNA TGTGCCAGTAGTCCTGACAAAGGGGCTGAAGCTTTCTTT.

This clone has a handful of counts. The chain couples TRBV28 to TRBJ1-1; D is unclear. This CDR3 is 13 amino acids long. The ends were cut back, 5 bases at V and 1 base at J, with 8 bases in the middle. The V gene's germline CDR1 is MDHEN and CDR2 SYDVKM. CDR3 in DNA: TGTGCCAGCAGTCTATACAAGAACACTGAAGCTTTCTTT. Residues: CASSLYKNTEAFF.

The chain recombines TRBV4-1 with TRBJ2-5; the D is unclear. There are 13 residues in the CDR3. Per germline, CDR1 MGHRA and CDR2 YSYEKL. V lost 2 bases and J 3 bases, leaving 7 bases between the germline ends. Written as DNA, the CDR3 is TGCGCCAGCAGCCAACCCCGGGAAGAGACCCAGTACTTC. Its translation is CASSQPREETQYF.

This clone occurred a few times. The rearrangement links TRBV19 to TRBJ1-1, with 8 bases lining up with TRBD1. Trimming at V came to 4 bases and at J to 2 bases, leaving 15 bases not matched to a gene. Germline V gene sequence: CDR1 LNHDA, CDR2 SQIVND (reference sequence). This CDR3 region has 18 residues. The CDR3 bases are TGTGCCAGTAGTAACCCCACCTGGGCAGGGGGCGTAAACACTGAAGCTTTCTTT. This sequence encodes CASSNPTWAGGVNTEAFF.

The chain employs TRBV28 and TRBJ2-7, with TRBD2 identical over 7 bases. The junction had 14 bases not matched to a gene; V was cut back by 1 base and J by 2 bases. Germline lookup yields CDR1 MDHEN and CDR2 SYDVKM. The CDR3 consists of 18 residues. In nucleotides, the CDR3 is TGTGCCAGCAGTTTATTGGACCCAACTAGCGAGCGAGCCTACGAGCAGTACTTC. Translated, it gives CASSLLDPTSERAYEQYF.

The sample holds one count of this clone. This rearrangement joins TRBV5-8 to TRBJ1-4, with 7 bases lining up with TRBD1. There are 14 residues in the CDR3. Looked up from germline, CDR1 is SGHTS and CDR2 is YDEGEE. V shed 4 bases and J 8 bases; nucleotides not matched to a gene: 8. In nucleotides, the CDR3 is TGTGCCAGCAGCAAACAGGGGCTTGAGGAAAAACTGTTTTTT. It translates to CASSKQGLEEKLFF. Variable domain in full (rest from reference TRBV5-8 and TRBJ1-4): EAGVTQSPTHLIKTRGQQATLRCSPISGHTSVYWYQQALGLGLQFLLWYDEGEERNRGNFPPRFSGRQFPNYSSELNVNALELEDSALYLCASSKQGLEEKLFFGSGTQLSVL.

This sequence joins TRBV29-1 and TRBJ2-3, with 10 bases identical to TRBD2. Per the germline V gene, CDR1 is SQVTM and CDR2 is ANQGSEA. The CDR3 loop spans 19 amino acids. Trimming removed 0 bases from V and 1 base from J; junction bases left unmatched: 13. The CDR3, as DNA: TGCAGCGTTGAAGATACCGGACTAGCGGATTTCGGTGGCACAGATACGCAGTATTTT. Amino acid sequence: CSVEDTGLADFGGTDTQYF.

This chain connects TRBV7-2 to TRBJ2-2; D is uncertain. V was pared by 4 bases and J by 2 bases, with 8 bases between. Germline lookup yields CDR1 SGHTA and CDR2 FQGNSA. The CDR3 sequence is 14 residues long. The DNA for the CDR3 is TGTGCCAGCAGCTCCCCGACTAACACCGGGGAGCTGTTTTTT. Translation: CASSSPTNTGELFF.

This clone appeared a few times. The rearrangement joins TRBV7-3 to TRBJ2-2, with D possibly being TRBD2 (7 bases). Germline V lookup: CDR1 SGHTA, CDR2 FQGTGA. This CDR3 is built from 14 residues. The V end was cut by 7 bases, the J end by 6 bases, with 15 bases between. Here the CDR3 DNA reads TGTGCCAGCACCCTCATGGGGGGGCCCGGGGAGCTGTTTTTT. It encodes CASTLMGGPGELFF.

The chain employs TRBV4-3 and TRBJ2-1; 8 bases map to TRBD1. Germline V lookup: CDR1 LGHNA, CDR2 YSLEER. J was trimmed by 6 bases and V by 0 bases; bases with no gene match: 7. The CDR3 has 16 amino acids. The CDR3 nucleotides read TGCGCCAGCAGCCAAGAATGGACAGGGACCTTCAATGAGCAGTTCTTC. It translates to CASSQEWTGTFNEQFF.

A remark on this clone: Other DNA sequences in the same sample also yield this CDR3. J is TRBJ1-1 and V is TRBV6-6; tentative D call: TRBD1 (5 bases). CDR1 MNHNY and CDR2 SVGAGI come from the germline V gene (reference sequence). V was shortened by 2 bases and J by 3 bases, with 7 bases between the two germline ends. This CDR3 spans 13 amino acids. The CDR3 sequence: CASSYRGYTEAFF. CDR3 coding DNA: TGTGCCAGCAGTTACAGGGGTTACACTGAAGCTTTCTTT.

The chain links TRBV3-1 (or the pseudogene TRBV3-2) to TRBJ1-1; possibly TRBD1 for D (5 bases). In germline, CDR1 is LGHDT, CDR2 YNNKEL (reference sequence). V was shortened by 3 bases and J by 8 bases, with 16 bases between the two germline ends. The CDR3 sequence is 14 residues long. The CDR3 DNA reads as TGTGCCAGCAGCCAGCTCTCTACGGGGGGGGAAGCTTTCTTT. Translating gives CASSQLSTGGEAFF.

CDR3 in DNA: TGTGCCAGCAGCTTCGGAGCTAATCAGCCCCAGCATTTT. This sequence encodes CASSFGANQPQHF. The V call is TRBV7-2, the J call TRBJ1-5; D unresolved. Germline V gene lookup returns CDR1 SGHTA and CDR2 FQGNSA. This CDR3 has 13 residues. Trimming pared 3 bases from V and 4 bases from J, leaving 7 bases between.

The chain recombines TRBV5-4 with TRBJ2-3, with D possibly matching TRBD1 (5 bases). CDR3 length: 14 amino acids. Trimming removed 0 bases from V and 3 bases from J, with 8 bases in between. Germline CDR1 SGHNT, CDR2 YYREEE (reference sequence). This CDR3 is CASSLVSGTDTQYF. The CDR3 DNA reads as TGTGCCAGCAGCTTGGTTTCAGGGACAGATACGCAGTATTTT.